This T cell receptor beta chain originates from a study of beta chain features in type 1 diabetes. The CDR3 has 12 residues. Trimming cost V 1 base and J 6 bases, with 7 bases left between them. Germline CDR1 reads SGHTA; CDR2 reads FQGNSA. As regards this clone: The target antigen is unknown.

Sequencing targeted expressed TCRB transcripts, as all isolated RNA had been reverse transcribed. Using immunoSEQ multiplex PCR, the repertoire was profiled, and TCRdb retains in-frame clones only, with some absent. The sample has 600,000 to 700,000 clones, around 11% seen once; the top ten hold more than 0.1%. Study observations and caveats: A definitive answer on HLA type influencing TCRB rearrangement was not reached here. Among patients with Type 1 diabetes, TCRB CDR3s were moderately but significantly shorter in every one of the four CD4+ subsets.

The specimen sequenced was naive CD4+ T cells from blood. The receptor was isolated from a man younger than 40 with type 1 diabetes. The rearrangement links TRBV7-2 to TRBJ2-7, with D unclear. CDR3 bases: TGTGCCAGCAGCTTAGTCCTTCTCGAGCAGTACTTC. Translated, it gives CASSLVLLEQYF.